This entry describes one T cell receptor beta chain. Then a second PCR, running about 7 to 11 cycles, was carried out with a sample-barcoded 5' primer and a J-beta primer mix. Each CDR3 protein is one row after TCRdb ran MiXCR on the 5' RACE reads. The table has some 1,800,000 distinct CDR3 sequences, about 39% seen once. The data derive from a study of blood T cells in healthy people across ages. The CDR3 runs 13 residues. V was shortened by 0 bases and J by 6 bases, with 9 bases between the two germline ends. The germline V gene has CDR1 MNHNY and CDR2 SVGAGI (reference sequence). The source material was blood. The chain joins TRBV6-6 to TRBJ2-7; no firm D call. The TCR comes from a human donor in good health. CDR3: CASSYSSQAEQYF. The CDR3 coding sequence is TGTGCCAGCAGTTACTCATCCCAGGCCGAGCAGTACTTC.